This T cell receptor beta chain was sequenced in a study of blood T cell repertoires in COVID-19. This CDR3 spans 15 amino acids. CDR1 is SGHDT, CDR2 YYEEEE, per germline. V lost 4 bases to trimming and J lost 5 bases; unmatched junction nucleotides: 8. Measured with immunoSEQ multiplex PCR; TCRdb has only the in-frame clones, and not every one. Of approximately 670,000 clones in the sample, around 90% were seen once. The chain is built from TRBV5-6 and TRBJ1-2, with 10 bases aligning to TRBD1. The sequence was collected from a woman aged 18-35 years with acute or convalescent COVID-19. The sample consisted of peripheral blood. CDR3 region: CASSAPGQGEYGYTF. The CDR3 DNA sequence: TGTGCCAGCAGCGCCCCAGGACAGGGGGAATATGGCTACACCTTC.